This T cell receptor beta chain was sequenced in a study of metastatic and nonmetastatic thyroid tumors. Study-level background: Samples came from malignant and benign thyroid patients, and repertoires were compared across blood and tumor or nodule tissue.

Regarding the study as a whole: In both blood and tumor samples, TCR beta diversity was reported significantly higher for malignant than benign nodules.

The CDR3 extends over 16 amino acids. Germline CDR1 and CDR2: MNHEY and SVGAGI. V shed 2 bases, J shed 1 base, and the junction held 7 bases outside the gene matches. Thyroid surgery was performed in patients who had received no treatment beforehand. The sample holds many counts of this clone. The target antigen is unknown. Authors' processing steps: A distant-metastasis classifier for papillary thyroid cancer was built using CDR3 differences across clinicopathological groups. TCRdb used MiXCR to call clones anew from the PCR reads. TCRdb's processing, not the authors' own work, is the source of the V and J calls. This sample has about 39,000 clones, with approximately 17% found just once.

The rearrangement uses TRBV6-5 and TRBJ1-1, with 7 bases aligning to TRBD1. The sequence was collected from a female donor with papillary thyroid cancer or a benign thyroid nodule (not recorded which). Some clones in this sample may be carry-over from other donors' samples. Specimen: tumor tissue. CDR3 DNA: TGTGCCAGCAGTTACCCGGTTAGGGGGCGGAACACTGAAGCTTTCTTT. Its protein is CASSYPVRGRNTEAFF.